This TCR beta chain was found in a study of blood T cell repertoires in COVID-19. Study information: The United States, Italy and Spain supplied acute and convalescent COVID-19 samples. The cDNA or gDNA used as material had been derived from T cells, B-cell-depleted T cells, or PBMCs.

The ends were cut back, 4 bases at V and 2 bases at J, with 9 bases in the middle. Germline CDR1 reads KGHSH; CDR2 reads LQKENI. The length of the CDR3 is 15 residues. Per the study methods: Estimated nucleated cell counts came from reference gene primer amplification. The assay was immunoSEQ multiplex PCR, and TCRdb's table has in-frame clones only and misses some. From that table come the V and J calls and clone size; the DNA was used to work out D and trimming. Among some 83,000 clones, 84% were seen once, and the ten largest hold roughly 4%. The sequence was collected from a man aged 50 to 60 with acute or convalescent COVID-19. The chain links TRBV18 to TRBJ1-6; maybe TRBD1 (6 bases). Sequencing was done on a sample of peripheral blood. CDR3 protein: CASSLRQAYNSPLHF. The CDR3 DNA reads as TGTGCCAGCTCACTTAGACAGGCCTATAATTCACCCCTCCACTTT.